This T cell receptor beta chain stems from a study of blood T cell repertoires in COVID-19 (TCRdb year 2020). Regarding the study in general: Samples from collaborators originated in the United States, Italy and Spain and spanned both the acute and convalescent phases of COVID-19. The material from the prospective study consisted of cDNA or gDNA derived from T cells, B-cell-depleted T cells, or PBMCs. The dataset comprised deeply sampled blood TCRbeta repertoires from subjects exposed to, actively infected with, or recovered from COVID-19. The repertoires were released in a freely available public database meant as a resource for research on the immune response to SARS-CoV-2. The samples were drawn from two sources: the first 160 participants of the ongoing ImmuneRACE study, and approximately 1,300 subjects contributed by 6 global collaborators. Nearly every sample came with metadata listing a de-identified subject ID, COVID-19 status, age in years and sex. Where HLA class I and class II types were available, the types were taken from metadata supplied by the sample provider, not from assay-based typing. Paper-wide results and their limitations: The quantity of clinical and demographic metadata differed by source and by participant and was supplied without curation.

The immunoSEQ Assay, a bias-controlled multiplex PCR, was used to amplify TCRbeta CDR3 regions from genomic DNA. From the authors' description of their analysis: The number of nucleated cells in each sample was estimated by amplification of reference gene primers within the assay. Sequence reads were collapsed and filtered to measure the absolute abundance of every unique TCRbeta CDR3 rearrangement. For each sample, productive Simpson clonality was calculated as the square root of Simpson's diversity index across productive rearrangements. Drawn from immuneACCESS, this table holds only the in-frame rearrangements with V and J called that TCRdb kept. Clones are partly lost; checked studies trace under half to an unresolved V gene and leave the rest unexplained. The D gene and trimming were derived from the DNA, and the V and J assignments and clone size from that table. This sample holds over 70,000 clones; about 90% were observed only once. More than 6% of the sample comes from the top ten.

In Seattle, one collaborating source enrolled patients while the infection was active and tracked those patients longitudinally over the course of disease. Whole blood was collected in K2EDTA tubes by collaborating institutions according to the institutions' own protocols. Collaborator samples were shipped for TCRbeta analysis as frozen whole blood, isolated PBMCs, or DNA extracted from either sample type. Of note for this clone: Its antigen specificity is not known. Within one base of it there is no much larger clone, and no base qualities were kept.

The CDR3 spans 17 residues, from the cysteine through the phenylalanine. The read is trimmed to its CDR3 DNA, 51 bases read in frame from base 1. The V end gives up 3 bases and the J end 6 bases, leaving 10 bases in the junction not matched to a gene. In the germline V gene, CDR1 corresponds to SGHAT and CDR2 to FQNNGV. The sequence was collected from a man aged 18 to 29 with COVID-19, enrolled during active disease. This sequence uses TRBV11-2 and TRBJ2-2, with TRBD2 matching 10 junction bases. Material for sequencing was peripheral blood. Here is the DNA: TGTGCCAGCAGCTTTCCGGCTTCTAGCGGGAGATCCGGGGAGCTGTTTTTT. Translated, this is CASSFPASSGRSGELFF.